This T cell receptor (beta chain) was sequenced for a study of response to subunit inactivated influenza vaccine. V was pared by 1 base and J by 6 bases, with 18 bases between. Germline loops: CDR1 SGHTA, CDR2 FQGNSA. The CDR3 is 17 residues long. Comments on this clonotype: Its specificity is unknown.

Findings and limits, study-wide: After each seasonal influenza vaccination, few new T cells are recruited, the authors suggested.

One entry per CDR3 protein, called by TCRdb with MiXCR from the RT-PCR reads. This table holds about 700,000 distinct CDR3 sequences, around 14% found once. This rearrangement joins TRBV7-2 to TRBJ2-2; a possible D gene is TRBD2 (6 bases). This specimen was PBMCs from blood, taken roughly 15 days before vaccination. The receptor's source is a man in his fifties or sixties who received an inactivated influenza vaccine. CDR3 sequence (DNA): TGTGCCAGCAGCTTAGGATCAGGCAGGGACTTTTCCGGGGAGCTGTTTTTT. Protein: CASSLGSGRDFSGELFF.